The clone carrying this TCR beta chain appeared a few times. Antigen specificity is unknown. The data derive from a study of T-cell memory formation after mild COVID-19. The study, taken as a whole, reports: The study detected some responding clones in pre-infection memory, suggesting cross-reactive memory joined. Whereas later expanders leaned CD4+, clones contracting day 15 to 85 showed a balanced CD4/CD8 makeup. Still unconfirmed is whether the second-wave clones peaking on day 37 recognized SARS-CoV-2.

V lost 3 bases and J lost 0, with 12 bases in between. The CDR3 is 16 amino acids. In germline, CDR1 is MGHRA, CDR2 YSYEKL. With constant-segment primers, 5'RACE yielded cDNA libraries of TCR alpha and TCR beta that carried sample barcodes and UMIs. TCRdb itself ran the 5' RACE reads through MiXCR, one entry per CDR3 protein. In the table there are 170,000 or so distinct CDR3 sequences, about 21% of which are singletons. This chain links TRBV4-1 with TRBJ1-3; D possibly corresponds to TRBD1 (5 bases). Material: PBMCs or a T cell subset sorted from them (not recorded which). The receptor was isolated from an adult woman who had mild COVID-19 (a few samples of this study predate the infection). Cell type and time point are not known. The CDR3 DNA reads TGCGCCAGCAGCCAGGGGGACGCCGACTCTGGAAACACCATATATTTT. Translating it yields CASSQGDADSGNTIYF.